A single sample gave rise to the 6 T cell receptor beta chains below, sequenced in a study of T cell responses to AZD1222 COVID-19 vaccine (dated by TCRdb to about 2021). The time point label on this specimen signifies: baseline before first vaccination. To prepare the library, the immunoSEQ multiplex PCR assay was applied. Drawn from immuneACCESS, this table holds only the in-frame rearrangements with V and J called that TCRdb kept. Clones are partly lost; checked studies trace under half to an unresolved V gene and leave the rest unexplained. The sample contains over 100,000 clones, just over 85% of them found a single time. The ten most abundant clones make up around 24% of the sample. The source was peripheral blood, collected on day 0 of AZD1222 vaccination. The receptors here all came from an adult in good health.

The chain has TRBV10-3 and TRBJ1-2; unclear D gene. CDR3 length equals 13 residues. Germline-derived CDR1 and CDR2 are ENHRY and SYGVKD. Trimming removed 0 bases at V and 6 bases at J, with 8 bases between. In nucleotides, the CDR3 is TGTGCCATCAGTGAGTCTGTAGGGCATGGCTACACCTTC. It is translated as CAISESVGHGYTF.

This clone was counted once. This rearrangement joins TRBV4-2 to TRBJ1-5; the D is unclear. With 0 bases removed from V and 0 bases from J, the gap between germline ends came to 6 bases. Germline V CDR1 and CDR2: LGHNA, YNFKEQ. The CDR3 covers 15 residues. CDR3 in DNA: TGTGCCAGCAGCCAAGAAGCTTATAGCAATCAGCCCCAGCATTTT. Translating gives CASSQEAYSNQPQHF.

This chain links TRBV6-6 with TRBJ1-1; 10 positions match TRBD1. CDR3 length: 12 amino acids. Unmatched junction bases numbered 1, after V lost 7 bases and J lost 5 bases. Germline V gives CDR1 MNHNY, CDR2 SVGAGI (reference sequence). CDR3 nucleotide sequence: TGTGCCAGCATGGACAGGGGGACTGAAGCTTTCTTT. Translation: CASMDRGTEAFF.

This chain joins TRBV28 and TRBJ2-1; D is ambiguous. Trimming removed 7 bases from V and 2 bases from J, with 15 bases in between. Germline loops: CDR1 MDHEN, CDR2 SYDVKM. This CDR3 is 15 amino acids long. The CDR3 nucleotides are TGTGCCAGCAATACCCCGGGCTTGACCTACAATGAGCAGTTCTTC. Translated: CASNTPGLTYNEQFF.

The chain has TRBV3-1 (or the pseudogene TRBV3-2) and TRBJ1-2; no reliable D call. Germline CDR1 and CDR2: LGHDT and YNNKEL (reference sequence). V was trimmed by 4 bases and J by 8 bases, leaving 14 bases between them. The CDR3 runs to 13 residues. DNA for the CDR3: TGTGCCAGCAGCCGCTCTAAGGAAGGAGGCTACACCTTC. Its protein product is CASSRSKEGGYTF.

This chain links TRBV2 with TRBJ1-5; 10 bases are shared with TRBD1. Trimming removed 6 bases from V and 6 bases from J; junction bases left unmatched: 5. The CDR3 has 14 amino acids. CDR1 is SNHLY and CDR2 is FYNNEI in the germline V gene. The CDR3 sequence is CASSATGGVQPQHF. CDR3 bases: TGTGCCAGCAGCGCGACAGGGGGCGTTCAGCCCCAGCATTTT.